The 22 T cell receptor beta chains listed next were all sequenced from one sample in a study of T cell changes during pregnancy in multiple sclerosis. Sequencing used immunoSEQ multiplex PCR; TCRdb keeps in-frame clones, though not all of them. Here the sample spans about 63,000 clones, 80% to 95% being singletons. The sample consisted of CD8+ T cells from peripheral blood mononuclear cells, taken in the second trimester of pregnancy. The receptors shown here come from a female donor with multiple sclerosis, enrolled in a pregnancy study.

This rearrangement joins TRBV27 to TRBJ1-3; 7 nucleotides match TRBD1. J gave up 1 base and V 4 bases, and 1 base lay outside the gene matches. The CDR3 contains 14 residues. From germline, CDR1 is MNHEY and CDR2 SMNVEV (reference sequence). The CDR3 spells CASSSRGSGNTIYF. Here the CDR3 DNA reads TGTGCCAGCAGTTCCAGGGGGTCTGGAAACACCATATATTTT.

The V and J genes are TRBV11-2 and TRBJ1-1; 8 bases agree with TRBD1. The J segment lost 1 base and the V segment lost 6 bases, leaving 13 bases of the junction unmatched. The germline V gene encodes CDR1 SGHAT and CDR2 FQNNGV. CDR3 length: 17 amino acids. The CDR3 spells CASRLLPGQGTNTEAFF. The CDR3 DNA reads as TGTGCCAGCAGACTCCTACCTGGACAGGGTACGAACACTGAAGCTTTCTTT.

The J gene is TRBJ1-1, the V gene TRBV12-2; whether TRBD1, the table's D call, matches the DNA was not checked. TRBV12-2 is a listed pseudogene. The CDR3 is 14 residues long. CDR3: CASRLRGQDTEAFF. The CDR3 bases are TGTGCAAGTCGCTTAAGGGGGCAGGACACTGAAGCTTTCTTT.

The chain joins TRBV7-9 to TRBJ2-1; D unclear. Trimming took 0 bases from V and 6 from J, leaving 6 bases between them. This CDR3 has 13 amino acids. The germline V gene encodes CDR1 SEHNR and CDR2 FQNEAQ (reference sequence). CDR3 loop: CASSLAAANEQFF. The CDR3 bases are TGTGCCAGCAGCTTAGCGGCCGCCAATGAGCAGTTCTTC. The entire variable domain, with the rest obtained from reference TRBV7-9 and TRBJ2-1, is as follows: DTGVSQNPRHKITKRGQNVTFRCDPISEHNRLYWYRQTLGQGPEFLTYFQNEAQLEKSRLLSDRFSAERPKGSFSTLEIQRTEQGDSAMYLCASSLAAANEQFFGPGTRLTVL.

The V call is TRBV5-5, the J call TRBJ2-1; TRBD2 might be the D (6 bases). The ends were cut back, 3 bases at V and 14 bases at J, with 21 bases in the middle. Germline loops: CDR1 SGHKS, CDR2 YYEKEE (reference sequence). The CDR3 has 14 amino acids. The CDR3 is CASSSKINGEAEFF. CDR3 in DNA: TGTGCCAGCAGCTCGAAAATCAACGGGGAGGCGGAGTTCTTC.

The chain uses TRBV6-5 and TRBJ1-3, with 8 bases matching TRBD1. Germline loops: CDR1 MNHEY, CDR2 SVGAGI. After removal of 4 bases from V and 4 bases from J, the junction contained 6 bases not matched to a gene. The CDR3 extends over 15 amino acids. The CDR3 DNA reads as TGTGCCAGCAGTTTCGGACAGGGAGTCGGAAACACCATATATTTT. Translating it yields CASSFGQGVGNTIYF.

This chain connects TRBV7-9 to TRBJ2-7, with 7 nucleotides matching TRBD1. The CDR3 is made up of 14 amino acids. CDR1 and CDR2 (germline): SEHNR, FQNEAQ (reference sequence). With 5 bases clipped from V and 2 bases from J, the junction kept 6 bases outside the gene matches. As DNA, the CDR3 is TGTGCCAGCAGCAACCGGGACAGACCCTACGAGCAGTACTTC. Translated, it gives CASSNRDRPYEQYF.

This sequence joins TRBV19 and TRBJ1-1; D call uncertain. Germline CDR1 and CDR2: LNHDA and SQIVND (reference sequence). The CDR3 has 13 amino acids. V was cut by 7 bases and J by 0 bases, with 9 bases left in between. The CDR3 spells CASKASLNTEAFF. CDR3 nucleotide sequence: TGTGCCAGTAAAGCCTCCTTGAACACTGAAGCTTTCTTT.

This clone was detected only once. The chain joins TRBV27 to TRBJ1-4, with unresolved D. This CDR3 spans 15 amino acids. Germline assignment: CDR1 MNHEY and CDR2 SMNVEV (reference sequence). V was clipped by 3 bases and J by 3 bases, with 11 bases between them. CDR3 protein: CASSFRGRANEKLFF. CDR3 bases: TGTGCCAGCAGTTTCCGGGGAAGGGCTAATGAAAAACTGTTTTTT.

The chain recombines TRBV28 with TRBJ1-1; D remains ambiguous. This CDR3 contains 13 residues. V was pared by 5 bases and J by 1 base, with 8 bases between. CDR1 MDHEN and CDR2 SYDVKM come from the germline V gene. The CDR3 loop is CASSLTENTEAFF. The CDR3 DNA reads TGTGCCAGCAGTCTAACAGAGAACACTGAAGCTTTCTTT.

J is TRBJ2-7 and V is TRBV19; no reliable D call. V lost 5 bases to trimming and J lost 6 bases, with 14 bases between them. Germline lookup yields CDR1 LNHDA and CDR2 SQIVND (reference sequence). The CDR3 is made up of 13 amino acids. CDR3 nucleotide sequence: TGTGCCAGTAGTCCCTCAACCGGGTCCGAGCAGTACTTC. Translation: CASSPSTGSEQYF.

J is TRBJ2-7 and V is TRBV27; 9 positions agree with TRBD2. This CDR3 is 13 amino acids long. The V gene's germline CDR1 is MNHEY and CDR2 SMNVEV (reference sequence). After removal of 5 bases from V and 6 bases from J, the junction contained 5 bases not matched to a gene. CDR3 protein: CASSTLAGREQYF. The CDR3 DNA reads TGTGCCAGCAGTACGCTAGCGGGACGCGAGCAGTACTTC.

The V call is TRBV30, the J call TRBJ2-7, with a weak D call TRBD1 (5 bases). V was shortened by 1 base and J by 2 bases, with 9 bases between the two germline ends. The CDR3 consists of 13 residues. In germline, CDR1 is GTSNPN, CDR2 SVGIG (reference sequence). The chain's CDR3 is CAWSGGVAYEQYF. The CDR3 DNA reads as TGTGCCTGGAGTGGGGGCGTCGCCTACGAGCAGTACTTC.

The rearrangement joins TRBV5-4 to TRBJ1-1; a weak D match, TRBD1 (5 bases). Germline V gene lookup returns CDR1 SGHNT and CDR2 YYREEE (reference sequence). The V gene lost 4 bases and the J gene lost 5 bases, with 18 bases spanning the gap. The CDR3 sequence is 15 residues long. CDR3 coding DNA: TGTGCCAGCAGCCCCACGGGACTTCGTACGACTGAAGCTTTCTTT. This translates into CASSPTGLRTTEAFF.

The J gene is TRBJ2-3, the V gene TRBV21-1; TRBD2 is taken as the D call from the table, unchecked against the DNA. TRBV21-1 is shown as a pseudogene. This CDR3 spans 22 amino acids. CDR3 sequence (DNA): TGTGCCAGCAGCAAAAATGGGGCTTTCGACAGGGAGACTAGCGGGGACACAGATACGCAGTATTTT. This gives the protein CASSKNGAFDRETSGDTDTQYF.

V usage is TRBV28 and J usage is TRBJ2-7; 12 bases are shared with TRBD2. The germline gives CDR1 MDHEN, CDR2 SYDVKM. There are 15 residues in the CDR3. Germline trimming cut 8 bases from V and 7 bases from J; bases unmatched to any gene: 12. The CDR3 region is CASHDPGLAGWEQYF. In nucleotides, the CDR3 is TGTGCCAGCCACGATCCGGGACTAGCGGGCTGGGAGCAGTACTTC.

This CDR3 is CASSISGSSYNEQFF. The CDR3 coding sequence is TGTGCCAGCAGCATTAGCGGCTCCTCCTACAATGAGCAGTTCTTC. The V gene is TRBV7-6, the J gene TRBJ2-1; tentative D call: TRBD2 (6 bases). The CDR3 runs to 15 residues. The germline V gene has CDR1 SGHVS and CDR2 FNYEAQ. V was clipped by 5 bases and J by 0 bases, with 11 bases between them. The variable domain in full, completed from reference TRBV7-6 and TRBJ2-1, reads GAGVSQSPRYKVTKRGQDVALRCDPISGHVSLYWYRQALGQGPEFLTYFNYEAQQDKSGLPNDRFSAERPEGSISTLTIQRTEQRDSAMYRCASSISGSSYNEQFFGPGTRLTVL.

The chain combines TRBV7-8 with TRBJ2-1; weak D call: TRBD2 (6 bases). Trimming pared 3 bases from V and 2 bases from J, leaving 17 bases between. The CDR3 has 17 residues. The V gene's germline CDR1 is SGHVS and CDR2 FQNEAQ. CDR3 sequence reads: CASSFTTDGSTYNEQFF. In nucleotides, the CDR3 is TGTGCCAGCAGCTTTACAACGGACGGGAGTACCTACAATGAGCAGTTCTTC.

This CDR3 is CASSLTFTSGSYNEQFF. DNA of the CDR3: TGTGCCAGCAGCTTAACGTTTACTAGCGGGAGCTACAATGAGCAGTTCTTC. The genes are TRBV7-3 and TRBJ2-1; 11 bases align to TRBD2. The trim removed 0 bases at V and 3 bases at J, leaving 4 bases unmatched. The CDR3 consists of 17 residues. Per the germline V gene, CDR1 is SGHTA and CDR2 is FQGTGA.

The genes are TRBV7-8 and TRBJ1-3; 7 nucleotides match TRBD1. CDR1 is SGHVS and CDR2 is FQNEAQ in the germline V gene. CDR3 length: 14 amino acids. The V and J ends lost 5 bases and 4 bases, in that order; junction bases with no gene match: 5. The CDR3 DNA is TGTGCCAGCAGCCCATGGACAGGCGGAAACACCATATATTTT. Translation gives CASSPWTGGNTIYF.

The CDR3 region is CASTLGGDTEAFF. The CDR3 DNA sequence: TGTGCCAGCACCCTCGGGGGGGACACTGAAGCTTTCTTT. This rearrangement joins TRBV7-6 to TRBJ1-1, with D maybe TRBD1 (5 bases). The CDR3 runs 13 residues. V gave up 7 bases and J gave up 3 bases, with 12 bases separating them. Germline CDR1 SGHVS, CDR2 FNYEAQ.

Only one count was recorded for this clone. The CDR3 reads CASSYAVGGSYEQYF. In DNA form, the CDR3 reads TGTGCCAGCAGCTACGCCGTCGGGGGCTCCTACGAGCAGTACTTC. The chain has TRBV11-2 and TRBJ2-7; perhaps TRBD2 as D (6 bases). Germline CDR1 reads SGHAT; CDR2 reads FQNNGV. The CDR3 runs 15 residues. V lost 4 bases, J lost 0 bases, and 13 bases lay in between.